The clone carrying this T cell receptor beta chain has a count of ten or more. There are 14 residues in the CDR3. The germline CDR1 and CDR2 sequences are DFQATT and SNEGSKA (reference sequence). V dropped 0 bases and J dropped 0 bases, with 9 bases sitting between them. TCRdb used MiXCR to reprocess the RT-PCR reads, holding one entry per CDR3 protein. The profile shows hundreds of thousands of distinct CDR3 sequences, less than 30% of them singletons. The sample is drawn from a study of response to subunit inactivated influenza vaccine. Specimen: CD4+ T cells sorted from PBMCs, collected less than 6 days after vaccination. The genes are TRBV20-1 and TRBJ2-7, with TRBD1 as a possible D gene (6 bases). The receptor's source is a man aged 45-65 years who received an inactivated influenza vaccine. CDR3 sequence (DNA): TGCAGTGCTAGAGAAAAGGACAGCTCCTACGAGCAGTACTTC. This sequence encodes CSAREKDSSYEQYF.